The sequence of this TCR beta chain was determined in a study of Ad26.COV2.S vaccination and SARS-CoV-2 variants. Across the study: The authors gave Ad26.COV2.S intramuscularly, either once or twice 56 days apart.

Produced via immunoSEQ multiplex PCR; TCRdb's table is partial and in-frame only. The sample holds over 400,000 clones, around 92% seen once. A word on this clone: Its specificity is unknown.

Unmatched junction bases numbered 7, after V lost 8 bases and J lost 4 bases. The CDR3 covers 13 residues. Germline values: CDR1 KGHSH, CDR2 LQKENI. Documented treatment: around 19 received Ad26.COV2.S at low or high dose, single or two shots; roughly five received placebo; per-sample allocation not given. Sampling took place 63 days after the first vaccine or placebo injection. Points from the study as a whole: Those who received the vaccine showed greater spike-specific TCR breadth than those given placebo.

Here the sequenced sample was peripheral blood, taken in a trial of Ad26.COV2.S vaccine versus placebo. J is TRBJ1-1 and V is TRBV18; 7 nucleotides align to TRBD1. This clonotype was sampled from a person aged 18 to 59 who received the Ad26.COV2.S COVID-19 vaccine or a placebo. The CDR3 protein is CASAEGQTTEAFF. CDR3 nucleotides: TGTGCCAGCGCAGAGGGACAGACCACTGAAGCTTTCTTT.